Reported below is one T cell receptor (beta chain). The target antigen is unknown. This record comes from a study of T-cell reconstitution after alpha-beta-depleted transplantation in children. Study observations and caveats: Surviving thymic progenitors and recipient T cells were the source of high TCRbeta diversity at day 60 in some patients. About two months after transplant, alpha-beta T cells reportedly came from several hundred expanded graft clones. After one year, T-cell counts and TCRbeta diversity mostly came from new T cells.

For TCRbeta, the library was prepared with unique molecular identifiers. TCRdb reanalysed the PCR reads using MiXCR and keeps one entry per CDR3 protein. Of around 500,000 distinct CDR3 sequences listed, around 23% are singletons. The sequencing here drew on PBMCs, mostly from graft donor cells, taken 360 days after TCRalphabeta/CD19-depleted stem cell transplant. The TCR was taken from a boy under two years old who had a stem cell transplant for acute myeloid leukemia, so the T cells may come from the graft donor.

The CDR3 DNA follows: TGCGCCAGCAGCTCCGGGGCCTTGGGGTCAGATACGCAGTATTTT. Its translation: CASSSGALGSDTQYF. V usage is TRBV5-1 and J usage is TRBJ2-3, with D perhaps being TRBD1 or TRBD2 (5 bases each). The CDR3 spans 15 residues. The germline V and J ends were trimmed by 3 bases and 4 bases, with 15 bases remaining between them. Germline-derived CDR1 and CDR2 are SGHRS and YFSETQ.